A selection of T cell receptor beta chains follows, all from one sample in a study of T cell responses to AZD1222 COVID-19 vaccine. Profiled with immunoSEQ multiplex PCR; TCRdb holds only in-frame clones, not every one. The sample lists some 170,000 clones, roughly nine tenths seen once, with 4% to 5.5% in the top ten. The sample was peripheral blood, taken on day 0 of MenACWY control vaccination. These receptors were obtained from an adult in good health. Both conserved end residues are part of each CDR3. Fields, in order: J gene, clone size, V gene, D gene, CDR3 DNA, CDR3 protein. A D gene is named only where the DNA matches it firmly. Clone size appears in some rows only: once, few, many, or a class for an expanded clone.

>TRBJ1-4|once|TRBV12-5|-
TGTGCTAGTGGTTCCTCCCTCCAGGGGCTGGATGAAAAACTGTTTTTT
CASGSSLQGLDEKLFF
>TRBJ2-6|-|TRBV19|-
TGTGCGAGTTCGTCGGGGATGGCCAACGTCCTGACTTTC
CASSSGMANVLTF
>TRBJ2-1|-|TRBV28|-
TGTGCCAGCAGTAGGGGGAGGGACTCTTCCTACAATGAGCAGTTCTTC
CASSRGRDSSYNEQFF
>TRBJ1-6|-|TRBV5-4|TRBD1
TGTGCCAGCAGCCCGCGGACAGGCTATAATTCACCCCTCCACTTT
CASSPRTGYNSPLHF
>TRBJ2-7|once|TRBV5-1|-
TGCGCCAGCTGCGCCGGGGGTAGCTCCTACGAGCAGTACTTC
CASCAGGSSYEQYF
>TRBJ1-3|-|TRBV4-3|TRBD1
TGCGCCAGCAGCCAAGAGGTTGGCGGGGGCAGGGGGTCTGGAAACACCATATATTTT
CASSQEVGGGRGSGNTIYF
>TRBJ1-2|once|TRBV30|-
TGTGCCTGGGCGACCGCTCTCTATGGCTACACCTTC
CAWATALYGYTF
>TRBJ1-1|-|TRBV18|-
TGTGCCAGCTCACCTGTGAAGAACACTGAAGCTTTCTTT
CASSPVKNTEAFF
>TRBJ1-5|-|TRBV7-2|-
TGTGCCAGCAGCTTATTGGGAGTGAGTCAGCCCCAGCATTTT
CASSLLGVSQPQHF
>TRBJ1-4|-|TRBV28|-
TGTGCCAGCAGTCTCCCCCCGGGACCGCCTAATGAAAAACTGTTTTTT
CASSLPPGPPNEKLFF
>TRBJ2-1|-|TRBV7-3|-
TGTGCCAGCAGCTTGCCCGGGGCTAGCGCGCACAATGAGCAGTTCTTC
CASSLPGASAHNEQFF
>TRBJ2-1|-|TRBV5-1|-
TGCGCCAGCAGCTTGGGGACAACGGGGACTTACAATGAGCAGTTCTTC
CASSLGTTGTYNEQFF
>TRBJ2-7|once|TRBV19|-
TGTGCCAGTAGTATAAGGACTTCGTTCTTCTACGAGCAGTACTTC
CASSIRTSFFYEQYF
>TRBJ1-1|-|TRBV6-4|TRBD1
TGTGCCAGCACCGGGACAGGGCCTGTAGAAAAAGGAGCTTTCTTT
CASTGTGPVEKGAFF
>TRBJ2-7|-|TRBV11-3|-
TGTGCCAGCAGCTCTGGAGGGTCCTACGAGCAGTACTTC
CASSSGGSYEQYF
>TRBJ1-1|-|TRBV2|-
TGTGCCAGCACCAGGGGCCTGAACACTGAAGCTTTCTTT
CASTRGLNTEAFF
>TRBJ2-3|-|TRBV7-6|TRBD1
TGTGCCAGCAGCCCCACGACAGGGGGCACAGATACGCAGTATTTT
CASSPTTGGTDTQYF
>TRBJ2-7|-|TRBV2|-
TGTGCCAGCTATATGGGGGGGGGACAGAACTACGAGCAGTACTTC
CASYMGGGQNYEQYF
>TRBJ2-1|-|TRBV11-2|-
TGTGCCAGCACCCCCACGGGACCCGCTTTATACAATGAGCAGTTCTTC
CASTPTGPALYNEQFF
>TRBJ2-7|-|TRBV9|TRBD2
TGTGCCAGCAGCCCCGGGACTAGCGGGGGCCTTTCCTACGAGCAGTACTTC
CASSPGTSGGLSYEQYF
>TRBJ1-2|-|TRBV6-5|TRBD1
TGTGCCAGCATCGGAACCAGGGACAGATATGGCTACACCTTC
CASIGTRDRYGYTF
>TRBJ2-1|few|TRBV28|TRBD1
TGTGCCAGCAGTTTTACAGGGGGCAAGAATGAGCAGTTCTTC
CASSFTGGKNEQFF
>TRBJ2-2|-|TRBV5-4|-
TGTGCCAGCAGCTTTTCCGCAGGGGGGGCGTCTGCCGGGGAGCTGTTTTTT
CASSFSAGGASAGELFF
>TRBJ1-2|-|TRBV5-1|-
TGCGCCAGCAGCTTGGACGGGGGCAACTATGGCTACACCTTC
CASSLDGGNYGYTF
>TRBJ1-4|-|TRBV5-4|TRBD1
TGTGCCAGCAGCGAATGGGGACAGGGAAGGATTGAAAAACTGTTTTTT
CASSEWGQGRIEKLFF
>TRBJ2-1|-|TRBV9|TRBD2
TGTGCCAGCAGCGTAACTAGCGGGAGTGAGCAGTTCTTC
CASSVTSGSEQFF
>TRBJ1-1|-|TRBV18|-
TGTGCCAGCTCACCAGGGGCGGACACTGAAGCTTTCTTT
CASSPGADTEAFF
>TRBJ2-2|once|TRBV5-1|-
TGCGCCAGCAGCTGGGACACGAACACCGGGGAGCTGTTTTTT
CASSWDTNTGELFF
>TRBJ2-1|-|TRBV20-1|-
TGCAGTGCTTACCGGTACAATGAGCAGTTCTTC
CSAYRYNEQFF
>TRBJ1-4|-|TRBV19|-
TGTGCCAGTAGTATAGGACTCAGAAATGAAAAACTGTTTTTT
CASSIGLRNEKLFF
>TRBJ2-7|-|TRBV12-3/TRBV12-4|-
TGTGCCAGCAGTCCGAGGGCCCTCGGCGAGCAGTACTTC
CASSPRALGEQYF
>TRBJ2-7|-|TRBV7-9|-
TGTGCCAGCAGCTCCATGACGGCCTACGAGCAGTACTTC
CASSSMTAYEQYF
>TRBJ1-6|-|TRBV20-1|-
TGCAGTGCCCCGGGAGGTTCACCCCTCCACTTT
CSAPGGSPLHF
>TRBJ1-1|-|TRBV5-1|-
TGCGCCAGCAGCTTCACGGGGGCCGGGAACACTGAAGCTTTCTTT
CASSFTGAGNTEAFF
>TRBJ2-1|-|TRBV7-9|-
TGTGCCAGCAGCTTAGTAGGGGGGGACCTTCTAGACTACAATGAGCAGTTCTTC
CASSLVGGDLLDYNEQFF
>TRBJ2-4|-|TRBV4-1|-
TGCGCCAGCAGCCATACCGAATCGGGGGGCCTTCAGTACTTC
CASSHTESGGLQYF
>TRBJ1-2|-|TRBV14|TRBD1
TGTGCCAGCAGCCGGGACAGTAACTATGGCTACACCTTC
CASSRDSNYGYTF
>TRBJ2-2|-|TRBV4-1|-
TGCGCCAGCAGCCAAGTGGGCCGACGAACCGGGGAGCTGTTTTTT
CASSQVGRRTGELFF
>TRBJ2-7|-|TRBV30|TRBD2
TGTGCCTGGAACGGAAAGACTAGCGGCTACGAGCAGTACTTC
CAWNGKTSGYEQYF
>TRBJ1-1|once|TRBV4-1|-
TGCGCCAGCAGCCAGGGGGCGGGCACTGAAGCTTTCTTT
CASSQGAGTEAFF
>TRBJ2-7|-|TRBV19|TRBD2
TGTGCCAGTAGTGTAATACTAGCGGGAGGGACTGGGGGCGAGCAGTACTTC
CASSVILAGGTGGEQYF
>TRBJ2-7|-|TRBV10-2|TRBD2
TGCGCCAGCATCAAGGTAGCGGGAGCTTACGAGCAGTACTTC
CASIKVAGAYEQYF
>TRBJ2-3|-|TRBV19|-
TGTGCCAGTAGTGTGTCGGGCTTTAGCACAGATACGCAGTATTTT
CASSVSGFSTDTQYF
>TRBJ1-3|-|TRBV19|TRBD1
TGTGCCAGTAGACGGGACAGGGGGCCAGGAAACACCATATATTTT
CASRRDRGPGNTIYF
>TRBJ2-7|-|TRBV2|TRBD1
TGTGCCAGCAACCCGGGACAGGGAGGATGGGAGCAGTACTTC
CASNPGQGGWEQYF
>TRBJ1-4|-|TRBV12-3/TRBV12-4|-
TGTGCCATCTCCACGCCCCGGGGCAAACTGTTTTTT
CAISTPRGKLFF
>TRBJ2-2|-|TRBV4-3|-
TGCGCCAGCAGCCAATACGAGAGGACCGGGGAGCTGTTTTTT
CASSQYERTGELFF
>TRBJ1-1|once|TRBV11-3|-
TGTGCCAGCAGCCCCACCTCGCTAACTGAAGCTTTCTTT
CASSPTSLTEAFF
>TRBJ2-7|-|TRBV5-5|TRBD1
TGTGCCAGCAGCTTGGGGCAGGGGGTCTCCTACGAGCAGTACTTC
CASSLGQGVSYEQYF
>TRBJ1-5|-|TRBV7-8|TRBD1
TGTGCCAGCAGCTTAGGTCGGACAGGGGATCAGCCCCAGCATTTT
CASSLGRTGDQPQHF
>TRBJ1-5|-|TRBV7-9|-
TGTGCCAGCAGCACTACCAGCCCCCGAGGGCAGGGCTATCAGCCCCAGCATTTT
CASSTTSPRGQGYQPQHF
>TRBJ1-2|-|TRBV5-6|TRBD1
TGTGCCAGCAGCTTGGAGGGGCGGACAGGGGCTGGCTATGGCTACACCTTC
CASSLEGRTGAGYGYTF